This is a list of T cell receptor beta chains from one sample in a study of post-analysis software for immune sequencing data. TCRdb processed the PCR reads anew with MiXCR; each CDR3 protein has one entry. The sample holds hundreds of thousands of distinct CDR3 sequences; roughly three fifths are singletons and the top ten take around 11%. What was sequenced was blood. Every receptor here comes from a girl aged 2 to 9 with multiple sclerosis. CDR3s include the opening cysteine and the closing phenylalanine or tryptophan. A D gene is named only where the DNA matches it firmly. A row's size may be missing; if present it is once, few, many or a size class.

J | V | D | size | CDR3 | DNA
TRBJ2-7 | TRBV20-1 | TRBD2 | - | CSAGPSGSTYEQYF | TGCAGTGCTGGTCCTAGCGGGAGCACCTACGAGCAGTACTTC
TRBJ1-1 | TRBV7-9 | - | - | CASSLSFTEAFF | TGTGCCAGCAGCTTATCCTTCACTGAAGCTTTCTTT
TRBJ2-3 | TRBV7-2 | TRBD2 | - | CASSQLAGGPDTQYF | TGTGCCAGCAGCCAACTAGCGGGAGGGCCAGATACGCAGTATTTT
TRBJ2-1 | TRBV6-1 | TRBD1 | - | CASSEALNRGKKNEQFF | TGTGCCAGCAGTGAAGCGCTTAACAGGGGTAAGAAAAATGAGCAGTTCTTC
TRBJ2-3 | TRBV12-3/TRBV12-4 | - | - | CASSLARFPADTQYF | TGTGCCAGCAGTTTAGCCAGGTTTCCTGCAGATACGCAGTATTTT
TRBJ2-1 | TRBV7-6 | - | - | CASRSPLTEQFF | TGTGCCAGCAGGTCCCCACTGACTGAGCAGTTCTTC
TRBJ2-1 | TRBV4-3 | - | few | CASSQDFGGEQFF | TGCGCCAGCAGCCAAGACTTCGGGGGTGAGCAGTTCTTC
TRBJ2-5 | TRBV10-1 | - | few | CASSDDPAQETQYF | TGCGCCAGCAGTGATGACCCGGCCCAAGAGACCCAGTACTTC
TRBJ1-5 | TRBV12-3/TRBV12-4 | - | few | CASSPRMSNQPQHF | TGTGCCAGCAGCCCTCGTATGAGCAATCAGCCCCAGCATTTT
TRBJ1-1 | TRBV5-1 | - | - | CASSLGQPLNTEAFF | TGTGCCAGCAGCTTAGGACAGCCTCTTAACACTGAAGCTTTCTTT
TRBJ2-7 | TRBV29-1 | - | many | CSVGGYEQYF | TGCAGCGTTGGGGGGTACGAGCAGTACTTC
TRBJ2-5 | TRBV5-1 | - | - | CASSLVPLSETQYF | TGCGCCAGCAGCTTGGTTCCCCTCTCCGAGACCCAGTACTTC
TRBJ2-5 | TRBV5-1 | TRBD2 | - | CASSLEGLAEETQYF | TGCGCCAGCAGCTTGGAGGGACTAGCGGAAGAGACCCAGTACTTC
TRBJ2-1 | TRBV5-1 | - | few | CASSFGGDNEQFF | TGCGCCAGCAGCTTTGGGGGCGACAATGAGCAGTTCTTC
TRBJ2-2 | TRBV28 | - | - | CASSESSSNTGELFF | TGTGCCAGCAGTGAGAGCAGTTCGAACACCGGGGAGCTGTTTTTT
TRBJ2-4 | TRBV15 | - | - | CATSRGVNIQYF | TGTGCCACCAGCAGGGGCGTAAACATTCAGTACTTC
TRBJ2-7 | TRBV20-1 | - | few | CSASLTGFSYEQYF | TGCAGTGCTAGCTTGACAGGATTCTCCTACGAGCAGTACTTC
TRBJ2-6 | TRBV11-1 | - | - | CASSLTVWDGRASSGANVLTF | TGTGCCAGCAGCTTAACGGTTTGGGACGGCAGGGCCAGCTCTGGGGCCAACGTCCTGACTTTC
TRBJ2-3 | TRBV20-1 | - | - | CSATLAAHGTDTQYF | TGCAGTGCGACCTTAGCGGCACACGGGACAGATACGCAGTATTTT
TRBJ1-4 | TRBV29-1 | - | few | CSVTGTRGEKLFF | TGCAGCGTCACCGGGACACGGGGAGAAAAACTGTTTTTT
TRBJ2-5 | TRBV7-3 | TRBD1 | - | CASSLGAQGETQYF | TGTGCCAGCAGCTTAGGGGCACAGGGGGAGACCCAGTACTTC
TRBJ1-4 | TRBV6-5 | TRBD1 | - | CASSYSGQGREKLFF | TGTGCCAGCAGTTACTCGGGACAGGGGCGTGAAAAACTGTTTTTT